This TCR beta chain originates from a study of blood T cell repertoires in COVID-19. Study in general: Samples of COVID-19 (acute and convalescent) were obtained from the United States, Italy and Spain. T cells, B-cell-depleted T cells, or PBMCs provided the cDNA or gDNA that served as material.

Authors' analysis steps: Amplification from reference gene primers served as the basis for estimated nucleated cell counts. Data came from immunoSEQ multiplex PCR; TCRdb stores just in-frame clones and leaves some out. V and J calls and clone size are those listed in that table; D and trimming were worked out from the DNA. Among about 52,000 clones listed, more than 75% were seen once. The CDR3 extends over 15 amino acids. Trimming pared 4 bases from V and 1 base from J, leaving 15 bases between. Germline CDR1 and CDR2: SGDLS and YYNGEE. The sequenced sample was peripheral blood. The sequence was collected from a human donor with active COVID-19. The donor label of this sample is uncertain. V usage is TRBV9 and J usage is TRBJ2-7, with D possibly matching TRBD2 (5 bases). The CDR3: CASSPVAGSSYEQYF. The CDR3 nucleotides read TGTGCCAGCAGCCCCGTCGCGGGTTCTTCCTACGAGCAGTACTTC.